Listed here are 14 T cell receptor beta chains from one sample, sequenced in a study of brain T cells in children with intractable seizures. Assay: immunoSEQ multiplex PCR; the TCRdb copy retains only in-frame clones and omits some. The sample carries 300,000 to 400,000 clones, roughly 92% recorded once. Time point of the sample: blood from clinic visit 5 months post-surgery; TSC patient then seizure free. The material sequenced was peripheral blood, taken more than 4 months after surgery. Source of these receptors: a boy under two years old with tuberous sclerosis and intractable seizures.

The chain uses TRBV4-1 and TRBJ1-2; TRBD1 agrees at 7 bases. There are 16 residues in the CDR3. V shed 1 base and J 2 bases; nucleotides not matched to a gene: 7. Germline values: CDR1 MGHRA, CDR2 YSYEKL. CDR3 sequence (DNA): TGCGCCAGCAGCCAAGCCGAAGACAGGGTGAACTATGGCTACACCTTC. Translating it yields CASSQAEDRVNYGYTF.

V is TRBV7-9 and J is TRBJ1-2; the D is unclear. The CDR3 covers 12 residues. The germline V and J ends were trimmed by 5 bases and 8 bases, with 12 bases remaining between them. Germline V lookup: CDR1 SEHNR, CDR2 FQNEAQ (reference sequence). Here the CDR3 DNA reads TGTGCCAGCAGCGACCAAAGACAAGGCTACACCTTC. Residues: CASSDQRQGYTF.

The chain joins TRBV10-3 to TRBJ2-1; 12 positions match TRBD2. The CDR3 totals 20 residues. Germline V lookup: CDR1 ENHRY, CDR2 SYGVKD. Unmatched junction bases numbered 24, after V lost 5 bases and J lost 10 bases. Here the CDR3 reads CAISTLAGGPSGPTQVEQFF. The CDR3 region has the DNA TGTGCCATCAGTACCCTAGCGGGAGGGCCTAGTGGGCCAACCCAAGTAGAGCAGTTCTTC.

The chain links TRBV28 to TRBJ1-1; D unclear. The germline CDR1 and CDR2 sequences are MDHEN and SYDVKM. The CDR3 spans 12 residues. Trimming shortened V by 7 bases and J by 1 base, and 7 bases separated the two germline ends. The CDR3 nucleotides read TGTGCCAGCACTGCCGGGAACACTGAAGCTTTCTTT. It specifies CASTAGNTEAFF.

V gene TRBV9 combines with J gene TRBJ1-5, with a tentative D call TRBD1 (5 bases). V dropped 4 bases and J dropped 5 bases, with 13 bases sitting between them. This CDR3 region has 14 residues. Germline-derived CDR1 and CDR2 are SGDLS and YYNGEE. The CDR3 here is CASSLGVGDQPQHF. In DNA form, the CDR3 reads TGTGCCAGCAGCTTAGGGGTCGGTGATCAGCCCCAGCATTTT. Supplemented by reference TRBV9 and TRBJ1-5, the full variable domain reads DSGVTQTPKHLITATGQRVTLRCSPRSGDLSVYWYQQSLDQGLQFLIQYYNGEERAKGNILERFSAQQFPDLHSELNLSSLELGDSALYFCASSLGVGDQPQHFGDGTRLSIL.

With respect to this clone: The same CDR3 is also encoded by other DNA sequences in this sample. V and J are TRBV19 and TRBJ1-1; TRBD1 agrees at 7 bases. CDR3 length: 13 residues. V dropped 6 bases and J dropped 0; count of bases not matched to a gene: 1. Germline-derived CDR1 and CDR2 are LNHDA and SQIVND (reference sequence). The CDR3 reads CASSGTVNTEAFF. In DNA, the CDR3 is TGTGCCAGTAGCGGGACAGTGAACACTGAAGCTTTCTTT.

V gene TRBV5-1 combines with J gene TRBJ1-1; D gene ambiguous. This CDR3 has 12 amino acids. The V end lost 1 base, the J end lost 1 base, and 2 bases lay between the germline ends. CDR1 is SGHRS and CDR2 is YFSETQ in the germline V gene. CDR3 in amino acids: CASSLSNTEAFF. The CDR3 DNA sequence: TGCGCCAGCAGCTTGTCGAACACTGAAGCTTTCTTT.

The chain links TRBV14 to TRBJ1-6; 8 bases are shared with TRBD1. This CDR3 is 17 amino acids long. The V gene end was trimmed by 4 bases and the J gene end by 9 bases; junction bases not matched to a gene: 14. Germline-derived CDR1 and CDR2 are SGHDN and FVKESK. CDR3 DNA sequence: TGTGCCAGCAGCCGATCCTCGTACAGGGGGAAAGGTTCACCCCTCCACTTT. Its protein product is CASSRSSYRGKGSPLHF.

The CDR3 region is CASSLEGMNTEAFF. Here the CDR3 DNA reads TGCGCCAGCAGCTTGGAGGGTATGAACACTGAAGCTTTCTTT. The genes are TRBV5-1 and TRBJ1-1; D gene uncertain. V lost 0 bases, J lost 0 bases, and 6 bases lay in between. Germline values: CDR1 SGHRS, CDR2 YFSETQ. The CDR3 runs 14 residues.

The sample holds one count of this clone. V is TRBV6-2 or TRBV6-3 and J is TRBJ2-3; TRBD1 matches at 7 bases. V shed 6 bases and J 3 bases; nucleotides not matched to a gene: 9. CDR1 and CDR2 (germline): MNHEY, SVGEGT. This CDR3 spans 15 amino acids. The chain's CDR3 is CASSHRQGITDTQYF. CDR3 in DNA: TGTGCCAGCAGCCACCGACAGGGTATAACAGATACGCAGTATTTT.

CDR3: CASTTVVTDTQYF. CDR3 nucleotide sequence: TGTGCCAGCACCACCGTGGTAACAGATACGCAGTATTTT. The rearrangement links TRBV2 to TRBJ2-3; no reliable D call. The V gene lost 7 bases and the J gene lost 3 bases, with 11 bases spanning the gap. Germline values: CDR1 SNHLY, CDR2 FYNNEI. The CDR3 runs 13 residues.

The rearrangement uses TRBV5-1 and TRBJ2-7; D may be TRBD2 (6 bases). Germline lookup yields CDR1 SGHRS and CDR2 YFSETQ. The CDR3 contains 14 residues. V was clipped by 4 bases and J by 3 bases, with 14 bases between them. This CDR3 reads CASSLLAGLYEQYF. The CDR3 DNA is TGCGCCAGCAGCCTACTCGCGGGACTCTACGAGCAGTACTTC. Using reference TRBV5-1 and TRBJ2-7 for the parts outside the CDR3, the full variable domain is KAGVTQTPRYLIKTRGQQVTLSCSPISGHRSVSWYQQTPGQGLQFLFEYFSETQRNKGNFPGRFSGRQFSNSRSEMNVSTLELGDSALYLCASSLLAGLYEQYFGPGTRLTVT.

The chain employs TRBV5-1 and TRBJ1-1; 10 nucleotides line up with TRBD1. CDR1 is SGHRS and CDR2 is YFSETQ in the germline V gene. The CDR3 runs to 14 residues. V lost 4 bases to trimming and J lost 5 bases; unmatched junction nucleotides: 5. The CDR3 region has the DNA TGCGCCAGCAGCCCGACAGGGGGCGAGACTGAAGCTTTCTTT. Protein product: CASSPTGGETEAFF.

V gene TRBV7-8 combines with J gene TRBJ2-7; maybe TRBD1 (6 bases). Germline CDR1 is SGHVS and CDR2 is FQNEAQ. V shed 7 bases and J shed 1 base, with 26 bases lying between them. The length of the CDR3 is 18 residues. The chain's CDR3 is CASTLVVRGVRLSYEQYF. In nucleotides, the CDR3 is TGTGCCAGCACCCTGGTCGTCAGGGGCGTTAGACTTTCCTACGAGCAGTACTTC. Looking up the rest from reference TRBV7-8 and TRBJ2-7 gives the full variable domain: GAGVSQSPRYKVAKRGQDVALRCDPISGHVSLFWYQQALGQGPEFLTYFQNEAQLDKSGLPSDRFFAERPEGSVSTLKIQRTQQEDSAVYLCASTLVVRGVRLSYEQYFGPGTRLTVT.